The entry below gives a single T cell receptor (beta chain) sequence along with its context. Its antigen is not identified. The sample is drawn from a study of cytomegalovirus exposure and HLA in healthy donors. The V gene end was trimmed by 2 bases and the J gene end by 3 bases; junction bases not matched to a gene: 8. CDR3 length equals 16 residues. Germline assignment: CDR1 SEHNR and CDR2 FQNEAQ (reference sequence). Study-level findings and limits: Later analysis placed DRB1 highest and HLA-C lowest in TCR association rates, which differed by HLA locus. Cytomegalovirus status was reportedly diagnosed by the classifier with high sensitivity and specificity. There were several of the most significant clusters that appeared linked to common viral pathogens in a later analysis.

In the PCR, 60 Vbeta and 13 Jbeta primers were used. Some clones are missing from TCRdb's copy, which holds only in-frame ones; the method was immunoSEQ multiplex PCR. This repertoire shows some 140,000 clones, around 72% found once; its top ten account for over 1%. The clonotype comes from a woman between 35 and 50 years old in good health and CMV-seronegative. Sequenced: PBMCs. V and J are TRBV7-9 and TRBJ2-7; 9 nucleotides line up with TRBD1. The CDR3 loop is CASSLSYGTGFYEQYF. CDR3 in DNA: TGTGCCAGCAGCTTATCTTATGGGACAGGGTTCTACGAGCAGTACTTC. Variable domain in full (rest from reference TRBV7-9 and TRBJ2-7): DTGVSQNPRHKITKRGQNVTFRCDPISEHNRLYWYRQTLGQGPEFLTYFQNEAQLEKSRLLSDRFSAERPKGSFSTLEIQRTEQGDSAMYLCASSLSYGTGFYEQYFGPGTRLTVT.